A selection of T cell receptor beta chains follows, all from one sample in a study of regulatory T cells in long-lasting Graves disease. TCRdb reprocessed the multiplex PCR reads via MiXCR and lists one record per CDR3 protein. The sample holds around 460,000 distinct CDR3 sequences, under 25% seen once. The starting material was peripheral blood mononuclear cells (PBMCs), obtained when the disease was refractory, from a patient treated with antithyroid drugs. Receptors were obtained from a female donor with Graves disease. The CDR3 runs from the conserved cysteine through the conserved F or W. The D gene is left open where the match is weak. Clone sizes are given selectively: once, few, many, or a class where the clone is expanded.

TRBV12-3/TRBV12-4	NA	TRBJ2-3	NA	CASSFTGSSDTQYF	TGTGCCAGCAGTTTCACAGGGTCATCAGATACGCAGTATTTT
TRBV28	TRBD1	TRBJ1-3	many	CASSPRGLGNTIYF	TGTGCCAGCAGTCCCAGGGGGCTCGGAAACACCATATATTTT
TRBV29-1	TRBD1	TRBJ1-2	many	CSATTGGNYGYTF	TGCAGCGCCACGACAGGGGGTAACTATGGCTACACCTTC
TRBV5-1	TRBD1	TRBJ1-5	many	CASSTGTDNQPQHF	TGCGCCAGCAGCACCGGGACAGACAATCAGCCCCAGCATTTT
TRBV12-3/TRBV12-4	NA	TRBJ2-1	NA	CATRLEGDGHLFF	TGTGCCACCCGATTAGAGGGTGACGGCCATCTGTTCTTC
TRBV20-1	TRBD1	TRBJ1-2	few	CSASKGAAAYGYTF	TGCAGTGCTAGCAAGGGGGCGGCGGCCTATGGCTACACCTTC
TRBV20-1	TRBD1	TRBJ1-1	once	CSARDPSGGLHPNTEAFF	TGCAGTGCTAGGGACCCCTCAGGGGGCCTCCATCCGAACACTGAAGCTTTCTTT
TRBV5-5	NA	TRBJ1-2	NA	CASSLEATGANYGYTF	TGTGCCAGCAGCTTGGAGGCCACCGGCGCTAACTATGGCTACACCTTC
TRBV7-2	NA	TRBJ2-5	few	CASRASGAGETQYF	TGTGCCAGCAGAGCCTCGGGGGCCGGGGAGACCCAGTACTTC
TRBV6-2/TRBV6-3	TRBD1	TRBJ1-5	NA	CASSATGNNQPQHF	TGTGCCAGCAGTGCGACAGGGAATAATCAGCCCCAGCATTTT
TRBV11-3	NA	TRBJ1-4	many	CASSLASRDEKLFF	TGTGCCAGCAGCTTAGCCAGCCGGGACGAAAAACTGTTTTTT
TRBV5-1	NA	TRBJ1-6	NA	CASSLGGHLSSYNSPLHF	TGCGCCAGCAGCTTGGGGGGACACCTGAGCTCCTATAATTCACCCCTCCACTTT
TRBV5-1	NA	TRBJ1-1	many	CASSPDMNTEAFF	TGCGCCAGCAGCCCAGACATGAACACTGAAGCTTTCTTT
TRBV6-1	TRBD2	TRBJ2-2	NA	CASCRDYQGELFF	TGTGCCAGCTGCAGGGACTACCAGGGGGAGCTGTTTTTT
TRBV2	TRBD1	TRBJ1-1	many	CASSVQGALTEAFF	TGTGCCAGCAGTGTACAGGGGGCACTCACTGAAGCTTTCTTT
TRBV9	TRBD2	TRBJ2-7	few	CASSAPTGAGVYEQYF	TGTGCCAGCAGCGCCCCAACTGGAGCGGGAGTTTACGAGCAGTACTTC
TRBV10-3	NA	TRBJ1-1	NA	CAIRPVGADTEAFF	TGTGCCATCAGACCTGTTGGGGCGGACACTGAAGCTTTCTTT
TRBV11-2	NA	TRBJ1-2	few	CASSLGGYYGYTF	TGTGCCAGCAGCTTAGGGGGTTACTATGGCTACACCTTC
TRBV27	TRBD2	TRBJ2-7	few	CANRLAEDYEQYF	TGTGCCAACCGACTAGCGGAAGACTACGAGCAGTACTTC
TRBV28	NA	TRBJ1-4	many	CASSLGATNEKLFF	TGTGCCAGCAGTTTGGGGGCAACTAATGAAAAACTGTTTTTT
TRBV7-2	TRBD2	TRBJ2-5	many	CASSPGGFLEETQYF	TGTGCCAGCAGCCCCGGGGGGTTCCTGGAAGAGACCCAGTACTTC
TRBV30	NA	TRBJ1-1	NA	CAWSVPDTEAFF	TGTGCCTGGAGTGTTCCCGACACTGAAGCTTTCTTT
TRBV27	NA	TRBJ1-2	many	CASSAQVSGGYTF	TGTGCCAGCAGTGCCCAGGTCTCAGGAGGCTACACCTTC
TRBV15	NA	TRBJ1-1	many	CATSRDLTEAFF	TGTGCCACCAGCAGAGATTTAACTGAAGCTTTCTTT
TRBV9	NA	TRBJ2-7	NA	CASTWGAGIFYEKYF	NA
TRBV9	NA	TRBJ1-1	few	CASSVTPGLSTEAFF	TGTGCCAGCAGCGTCACCCCGGGGCTTAGCACTGAAGCTTTCTTT
TRBV15	NA	TRBJ1-1	many	CATSRDTPTRTEAFF	TGTGCCACCAGCAGAGATACCCCCACCCGCACTGAAGCTTTCTTT
TRBV4-1	NA	TRBJ1-1	few	CASSPSYGEGTEAFF	TGCGCCAGCAGCCCCTCTTACGGGGAGGGCACTGAAGCTTTCTTT
TRBV28	NA	TRBJ2-5	many	CASSTPGQGGGETQYF	TGTGCCAGCAGTACCCCCGGACAGGGAGGGGGTGAGACCCAGTACTTC
TRBV2	NA	TRBJ1-1	many	CASSEILNTEAFF	TGTGCCAGCAGTGAAATCTTGAACACTGAAGCTTTCTTT
TRBV25-1	TRBD1	TRBJ1-5	few	CASSEGQEAEPQHF	TGTGCCAGCAGTGAAGGACAGGAGGCTGAGCCCCAGCATTTT
TRBV19	TRBD1	TRBJ1-2	NA	CASSSGQVFFYGYTF	TGTGCCAGTAGTTCGGGACAGGTATTCTTCTATGGCTACACCTTC